The source of this T cell receptor (beta chain) is a study of beta chain features in type 1 diabetes. Across the whole study: Age, gender and cell yields were similar between patients and healthy donors. Whole-study results and caveats: TCRB CDR3 length was moderately but significantly reduced in all four CD4+ subsets of Type 1 diabetes patients. More deletions and fewer insertions at VDJ junctions were seen in type 1 diabetes patients.

The CDR3 totals 14 residues. Germline CDR1 SQVTM, CDR2 ANQGSEA. The J segment lost 5 bases and the V segment lost 0 bases, leaving 3 bases of the junction unmatched. Of the isolated RNA, all was reverse transcribed, and so the sequenced material was expressed TCRB transcripts. Sequencing of naive, central memory and regulatory T cell samples gave an average of approximately 3.5 million reads. This table comes from immunoSEQ multiplex PCR, and its TCRdb copy is limited to in-frame clones, with some not included. The table has around 310,000 clones, less than 15% seen once. There are a few counts of this clone. Its antigen is unidentified. Cells sorted by CD45RO/CCR7/CD25/CD127/CD95/CD27 comprised CD4+ naive, central memory, regulatory and stem cell-like memory cells.

The V call is TRBV29-1, the J call TRBJ2-4; TRBD2 aligns across 8 bases. This TCR was sampled from a young woman with type 1 diabetes. The sequencing input was naive CD4+ T cells from blood. The CDR3 region is CSVEDRGGENIQYF. The CDR3 DNA is TGCAGCGTTGAAGATCGGGGGGGCGAAAACATTCAGTACTTC.